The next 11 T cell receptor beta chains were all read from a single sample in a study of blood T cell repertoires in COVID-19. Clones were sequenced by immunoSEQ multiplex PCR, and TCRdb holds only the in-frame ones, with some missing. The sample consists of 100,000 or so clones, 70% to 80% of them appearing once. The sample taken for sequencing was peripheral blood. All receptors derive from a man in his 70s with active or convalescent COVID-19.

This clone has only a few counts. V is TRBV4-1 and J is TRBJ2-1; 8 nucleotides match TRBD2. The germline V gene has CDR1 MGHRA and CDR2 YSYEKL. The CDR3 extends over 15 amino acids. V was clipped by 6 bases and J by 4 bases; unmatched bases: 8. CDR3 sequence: CASSSIGRGYNEQFF. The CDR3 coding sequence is TGCGCCAGCAGTTCGATCGGGAGGGGATACAATGAGCAGTTCTTC.

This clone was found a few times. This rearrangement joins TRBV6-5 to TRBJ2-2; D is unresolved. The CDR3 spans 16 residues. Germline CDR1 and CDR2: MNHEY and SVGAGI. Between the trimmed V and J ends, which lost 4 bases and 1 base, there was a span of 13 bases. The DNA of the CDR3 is TGTGCCAGCAGTTTGTTAGCAGAACTGAACACCGGGGAGCTGTTTTTT. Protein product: CASSLLAELNTGELFF.

CDR3 amino acids: CASSPGQGVIKETQYF. The DNA of the CDR3 is TGTGCCAGCAGCCCCGGACAGGGGGTAATAAAGGAGACCCAGTACTTC. J is TRBJ2-5 and V is TRBV11-2; TRBD1 matches 10 bases. The ends lost 5 bases at V and 5 bases at J; junction bases unmatched: 11. This CDR3 is 16 amino acids long. Germline CDR1 is SGHAT and CDR2 is FQNNGV.

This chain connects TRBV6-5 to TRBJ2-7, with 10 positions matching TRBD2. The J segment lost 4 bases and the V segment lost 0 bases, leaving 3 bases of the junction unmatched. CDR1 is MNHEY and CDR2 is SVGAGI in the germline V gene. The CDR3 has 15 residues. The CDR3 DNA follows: TGTGCCAGCAGTTACTCGGCTAGCGGGAGTTACGAGCAGTACTTC. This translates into CASSYSASGSYEQYF.

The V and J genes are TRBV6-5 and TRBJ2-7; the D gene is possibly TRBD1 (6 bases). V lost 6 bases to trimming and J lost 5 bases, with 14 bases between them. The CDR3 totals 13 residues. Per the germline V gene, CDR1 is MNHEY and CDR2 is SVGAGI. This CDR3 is CASSLQGLHEQYF. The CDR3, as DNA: TGTGCCAGCAGCCTTCAGGGGCTCCACGAGCAGTACTTC.

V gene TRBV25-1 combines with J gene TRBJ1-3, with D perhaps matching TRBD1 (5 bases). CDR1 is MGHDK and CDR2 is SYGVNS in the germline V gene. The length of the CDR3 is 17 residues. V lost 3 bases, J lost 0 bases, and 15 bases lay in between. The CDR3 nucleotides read TGTGCCAGCAGTGACGGGGGATCAGTACTCTCTGGAAACACCATATATTTT. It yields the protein CASSDGGSVLSGNTIYF.

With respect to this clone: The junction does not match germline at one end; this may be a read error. CDR3 sequence: CASGYFGKSNTHNEQFF. CDR3 DNA sequence: TGTGCCAGCGGTTATTTCGGGAAATCTAACACTCACAATGAGCAGTTCTTC. V and J are TRBV6-2 or TRBV6-3 and TRBJ2-1; D is perhaps TRBD2 (5 bases). Germline loops: CDR1 MNHEY, CDR2 SVGEGT. The CDR3 extends over 17 amino acids.

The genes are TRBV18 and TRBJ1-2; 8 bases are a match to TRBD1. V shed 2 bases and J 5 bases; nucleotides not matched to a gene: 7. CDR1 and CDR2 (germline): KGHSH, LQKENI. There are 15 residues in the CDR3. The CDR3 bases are TGTGCCAGCTCACCAGAACAGGGGGGTTATTATGGCTACACCTTC. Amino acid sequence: CASSPEQGGYYGYTF. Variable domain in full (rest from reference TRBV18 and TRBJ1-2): NAGVMQNPRHLVRRRGQEARLRCSPMKGHSHVYWYRQLPEEGLKFMVYLQKENIIDESGMPKERFSAEFPKEGPSILRIQQVVRGDSAAYFCASSPEQGGYYGYTFGSGTRLTVV.

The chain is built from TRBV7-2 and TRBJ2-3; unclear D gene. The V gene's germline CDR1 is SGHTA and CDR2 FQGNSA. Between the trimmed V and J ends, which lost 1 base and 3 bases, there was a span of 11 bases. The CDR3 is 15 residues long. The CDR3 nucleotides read TGTGCCAGCAGCTTAGGTGTATTGTTAACAGATACGCAGTATTTT. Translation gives CASSLGVLLTDTQYF.

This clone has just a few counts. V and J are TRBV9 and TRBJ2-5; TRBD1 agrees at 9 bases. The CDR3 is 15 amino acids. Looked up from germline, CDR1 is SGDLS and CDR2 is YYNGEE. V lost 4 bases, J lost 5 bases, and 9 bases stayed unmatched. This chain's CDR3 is CASSPSDRGMETQYF. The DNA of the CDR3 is TGTGCCAGCAGCCCCTCGGACAGGGGTATGGAGACCCAGTACTTC.

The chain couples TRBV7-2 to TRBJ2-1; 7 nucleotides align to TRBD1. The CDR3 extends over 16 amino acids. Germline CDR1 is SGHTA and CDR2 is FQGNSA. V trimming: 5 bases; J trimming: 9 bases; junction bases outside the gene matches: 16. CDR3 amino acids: CASSPMSTGIPAEQFF. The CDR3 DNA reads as TGTGCCAGCAGCCCAATGTCGACAGGGATACCCGCTGAGCAGTTCTTC.